The source of this T cell receptor (beta chain) is a study of shared clonotypes between healthy human individuals (dated by TCRdb to between 2020 and 2021). General notes on the study: The cohort comprised a couple of women and a few men aged 18 to 49 years. The study deeply sequenced blood TCR repertoires of five healthy adults to estimate repertoire size and the extent of clonotype sharing between individuals. For each donor, CD4 naive and CD4 memory were each given three plates, CD8 naive was given two plates, and CD8 memory was given one plate. Between about 0.9 and 8.9 billion PBMCs per donor were obtained by leukapheresis. To increase sequencing depth and limit assay-specific biases, TCR repertoire library preparation and sequencing were carried out by different laboratories using diverse techniques. General study outcomes and caveats: Sampling was limited to blood, and TCR repertoires in tissue likely differ from TCR repertoires in blood. Larger estimated clonotype richness was generally found for naive subsets than for memory subsets. Compared with non-shared clonotypes, the clonotypes found in all four sorted-subset donors had higher generation probabilities. Because the study included a small number of donors, the genetic and exposure-history diversity represented was limited. Incomplete sequencing was indicated by rarefaction of sorted-subset datasets, despite the large sequencing depth. Pairwise subsampling indicated that sequencing depth was expected to affect the degree of clonotype sharing among donors. Sharing across a handful of donors was observed for around 4.8% of naive CD4, 3% to 3.5% of naive CD8, 2% to 2.5% of memory CD4, and 0.4% of memory CD8 clonotypes.

TCR CDR3 regions were amplified from genomic DNA by multiplex PCR using the deep immunoSEQ assay. Extracted genomic DNA from each cell subset was spread evenly across all wells of several immunoSEQ 96-well plates, with each plate serving as a replicate. Each replicate PCR for sorted subsets received about 220 ng genomic DNA, equal to about 30,000 T cell genomes. Purified libraries were quantified with a Qubit 3.0 fluorometer, sized on a Bioanalyzer 2100, and re-quantified with the KAPA Library Quantification kit. Every immunoSEQ 96-well plate was sequenced on a separate single-read 150-cycle Illumina NextSeq 550 flow cell. The original methods were these. Because only junctional sequences without quality scores were contained in the immunoSEQ output, filtering matching that applied to full-length reads could not be performed. Sequences were annotated with PyIR, a Python wrapper for IgBLAST v1.9, and V/J genes and CDR3 were assigned using IMGT germline references. Reads were removed for weak V/J assignments (E-value above 1e-6), missing CDR3, stop codons, out-of-frame junctions, or ambiguous translated residues. V3J clonotypes were defined as sequences sharing the same inferred V gene, J gene, and CDR3 amino acid sequence. To compute the percentage overlap between repertoires, the number of shared unique clonotypes was divided by the size of the smaller repertoire. Repertoire richness was assessed with RTK rarefaction, the Chao1 estimator, and Recon v2.1 estimates of unobserved clonotypes. Generation probabilities were computed with OLGA for all TCRbeta clonotypes obtained by the gDNA method from several donors. TCRdb's version of the immuneACCESS table is confined to in-frame rearrangements and falls short of the full clone set. An unresolved V gene accounts for under half of the shortfall where checked; the remainder is of unknown origin. The DNA was the basis for D and trimming; V, J and clone size are from that table. Recorded for this sample are 640,000 or so clones; more than 70% of them occurred a single time. Approximately 2% of the sample rests with the top ten.

The donors were healthy, HIV-negative adults with no recently reported acute infections or vaccinations. Every donor was a Caucasian adult residing in Nashville, Tennessee, USA. Magnetic negative selection was used to enrich CD4+ T cells, after which naive cells were positively selected on CD45RA and the negative fraction became the memory subset. After blood collection by leukapheresis, PBMCs were isolated using Ficoll-Histopaque density gradient centrifugation and then cryopreserved in the vapor phase of liquid nitrogen. Analytical flow cytometry was used to check the purity and quantity of every magnetically sorted T cell population. Genomic DNA was isolated from every sorted fraction and measured by UV absorbance on a Nanodrop 2000c. Per the germline V gene, SGHRS is the CDR1 and YFSETQ is the CDR2. V is cut back by 3 bases and J by 0 bases, with 9 bases in the junction unmatched. Taken from cysteine to phenylalanine, the CDR3 has 17 residues. CDR3 DNA is the only sequence kept; it has 51 bases, read in frame from the first base.

Details on this clone: Its antigen is not yet known. No base quality information exists; no much larger clone differs at one position.

This clonotype was sampled from a woman between 25 and 40 years old in good health. The sequence links TRBV5-1 to TRBJ1-1, with TRBD1 identical over 9 junction bases. The sequencing input was memory CD4+ T cells sorted from blood. This specimen's cell subset or site label, interpreted: CD45RA-negative fraction. The CDR3 sequence is CASSSVQGADLNTEAFF. The nucleotide sequence is given as TGCGCCAGCAGCTCAGTACAGGGGGCGGACCTGAACACTGAAGCTTTCTTT.